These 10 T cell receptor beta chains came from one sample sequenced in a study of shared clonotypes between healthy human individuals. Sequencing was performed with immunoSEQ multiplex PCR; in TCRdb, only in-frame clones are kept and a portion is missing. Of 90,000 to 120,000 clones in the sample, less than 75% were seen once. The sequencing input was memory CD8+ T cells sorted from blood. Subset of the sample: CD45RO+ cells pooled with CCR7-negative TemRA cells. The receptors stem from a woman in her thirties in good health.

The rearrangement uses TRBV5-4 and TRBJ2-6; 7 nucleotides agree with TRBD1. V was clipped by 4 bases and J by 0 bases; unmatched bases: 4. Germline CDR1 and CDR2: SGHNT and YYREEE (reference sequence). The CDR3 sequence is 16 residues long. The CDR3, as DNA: TGTGCCAGCAGCCCGCGGACAGGCTCTGGGGCCAACGTCCTGACTTTC. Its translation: CASSPRTGSGANVLTF. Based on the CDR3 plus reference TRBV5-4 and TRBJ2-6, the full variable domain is ETGVTQSPTHLIKTRGQQVTLRCSSQSGHNTVSWYQQALGQGPQFIFQYYREEENGRGNFPPRFSGLQFPNYSSELNVNALELDDSALYLCASSPRTGSGANVLTFGAGSRLTVL.

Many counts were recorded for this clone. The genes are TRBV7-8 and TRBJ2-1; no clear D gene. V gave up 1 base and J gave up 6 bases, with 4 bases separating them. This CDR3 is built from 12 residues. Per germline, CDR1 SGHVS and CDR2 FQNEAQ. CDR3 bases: TGTGCCAGCAGCTTAGATGGCAATGAGCAGTTCTTC. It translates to CASSLDGNEQFF.

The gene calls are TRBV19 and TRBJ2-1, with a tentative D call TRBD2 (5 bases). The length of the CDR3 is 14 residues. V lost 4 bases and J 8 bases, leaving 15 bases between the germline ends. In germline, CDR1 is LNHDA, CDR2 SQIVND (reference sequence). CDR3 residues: CASSNLRLNHEQFF. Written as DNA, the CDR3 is TGTGCCAGTAGTAATTTGAGACTAAACCATGAGCAGTTCTTC.

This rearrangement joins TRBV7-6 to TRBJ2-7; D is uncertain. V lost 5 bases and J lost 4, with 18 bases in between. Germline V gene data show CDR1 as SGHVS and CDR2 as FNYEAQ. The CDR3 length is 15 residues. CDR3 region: CASSAKFKEEYEQYF. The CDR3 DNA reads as TGTGCCAGCAGCGCCAAATTTAAAGAGGAGTACGAGCAGTACTTC.

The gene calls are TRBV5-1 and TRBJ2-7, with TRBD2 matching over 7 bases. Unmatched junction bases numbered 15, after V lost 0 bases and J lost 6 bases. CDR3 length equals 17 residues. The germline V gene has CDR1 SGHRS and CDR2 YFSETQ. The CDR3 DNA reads TGCGCCAGCAGCTTGGGGTTTCGGGGAGGGCCTTTGGTCGAGCAGTACTTC. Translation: CASSLGFRGGPLVEQYF.

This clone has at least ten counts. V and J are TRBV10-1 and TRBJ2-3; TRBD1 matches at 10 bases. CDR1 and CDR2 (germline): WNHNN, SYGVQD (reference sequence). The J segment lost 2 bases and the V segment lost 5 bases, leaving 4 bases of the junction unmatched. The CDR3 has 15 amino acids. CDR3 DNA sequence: TGCGCCAGCAGTCCCGGGACAGGGGACACAGATACGCAGTATTTT. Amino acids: CASSPGTGDTDTQYF.

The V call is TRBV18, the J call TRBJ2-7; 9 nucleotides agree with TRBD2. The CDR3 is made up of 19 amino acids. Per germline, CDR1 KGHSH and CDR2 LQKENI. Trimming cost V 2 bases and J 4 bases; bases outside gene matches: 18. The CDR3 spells CASSPKSLDAGLARYEQYF. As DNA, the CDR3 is TGTGCCAGCTCACCAAAATCCCTTGACGCCGGACTAGCGAGATACGAGCAGTACTTC.

Here the CDR3 reads CASSLVQEETQYF. DNA of the CDR3: TGTGCCAGCAGCTTGGTCCAGGAAGAGACCCAGTACTTC. V is TRBV5-4 and J is TRBJ2-5; the D is unclear. Germline CDR1 is SGHNT and CDR2 is YYREEE (reference sequence). The CDR3 has 13 residues. V lost 0 bases, J lost 3 bases, and 6 bases lay in between.

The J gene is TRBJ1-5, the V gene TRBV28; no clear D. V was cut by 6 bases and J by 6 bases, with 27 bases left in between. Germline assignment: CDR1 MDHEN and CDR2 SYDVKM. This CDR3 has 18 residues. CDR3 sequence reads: CASSPGDGPEYQSQPQHF. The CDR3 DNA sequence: TGTGCCAGCAGCCCCGGCGACGGACCGGAATATCAGAGTCAGCCCCAGCATTTT.

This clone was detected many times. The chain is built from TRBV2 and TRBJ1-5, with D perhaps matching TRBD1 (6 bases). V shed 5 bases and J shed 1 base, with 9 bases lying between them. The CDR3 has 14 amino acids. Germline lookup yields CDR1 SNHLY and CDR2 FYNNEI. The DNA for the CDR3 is TGTGCCAGCAGTAAGGGGGGAAGCAATCAGCCCCAGCATTTT. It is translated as CASSKGGSNQPQHF.